What follows describes a single TCR beta chain. The sample belongs to a study of cytomegalovirus exposure and HLA in healthy donors. The CDR3 sequence is 16 residues long. Germline V lookup: CDR1 SGHVS, CDR2 FNYEAQ. The ends were cut back, 1 base at V and 4 bases at J, with 11 bases in the middle. The PCR ran on 60 Vbeta and 13 Jbeta primers. Here immunoSEQ multiplex PCR was the method, and the copy in TCRdb shows in-frame clones only, minus some. Among 85,000 to 130,000 clones listed, approximately 79% were seen once. This receptor was taken from a man aged 55 to 70 in good health and CMV-seropositive. The rearrangement joins TRBV7-6 to TRBJ2-6, with TRBD1 as a possible D gene (5 bases). Sequenced input: PBMCs. CDR3 residues: CASSLESREGANVLTF. CDR3 sequence (DNA): TGTGCCAGCAGCTTAGAGTCCAGGGAAGGGGCCAACGTCCTGACTTTC.